Each of the 2 T cell receptor beta chains below was sequenced from the same sample in a study of blood T cell repertoires in COVID-19. Here immunoSEQ multiplex PCR was the method, and the copy in TCRdb shows in-frame clones only, minus some. In the table there are about 380,000 clones, less than 90% of which are singletons. The specimen was PBMCs or T cells enriched from blood (not recorded which). The receptors stem from a woman between 25 and 40 years old who had recovered from COVID-19.

This clone was recorded once. J is TRBJ2-1 and V is TRBV6-5, with 7 bases matching TRBD1. Germline lookup yields CDR1 MNHEY and CDR2 SVGAGI. The CDR3 extends over 15 amino acids. J gave up 4 bases and V 4 bases, and 7 bases lay outside the gene matches. The CDR3 here is CASSFGQALYNEQFF. The CDR3 bases are TGTGCCAGCAGTTTCGGACAGGCGCTTTACAATGAGCAGTTCTTC.

This sequence joins TRBV7-2 and TRBJ2-7, with 7 bases matching TRBD2. Germline V lookup: CDR1 SGHTA, CDR2 FQGNSA. The CDR3 sequence is 16 residues long. The V and J ends lost 1 base and 1 base, in that order; junction bases with no gene match: 7. CDR3 bases: TGTGCCAGCAGCTTAGTAGGCGGGAGTCAGTCCTACGAGCAGTACTTC. Translated: CASSLVGGSQSYEQYF.